The T cell receptor (beta chain) under discussion was sequenced for a study of T-cell reconstitution after alpha-beta-depleted transplantation in children. CDR3 length: 14 residues. Germline V gene data show CDR1 as WSHSY and CDR2 as SAAADI. V shed 0 bases and J shed 3 bases, with 8 bases lying between them. TCRbeta library construction was performed incorporating unique molecular identifiers. TCRdb used MiXCR to reprocess the PCR reads, holding one entry per CDR3 protein. The sample yields approximately 240,000 distinct CDR3 sequences, around 10% seen once. The chain couples TRBV10-2 to TRBJ2-5; TRBD2 might be the D (5 bases). This TCR was sampled from a human donor who donated a stem cell graft to a child with acute lymphoblastic leukemia. Sequences were derived from PBMCs from the stem cell graft donor, sampled from the stem cell graft. The CDR3: CASSESFGEETQYF. CDR3 in DNA: TGCGCCAGCAGTGAGTCGTTCGGGGAAGAGACCCAGTACTTC.